Presented here are 17 T cell receptor beta chains from one specimen sequenced in a study of blood T cell repertoires in COVID-19. Method: immunoSEQ multiplex PCR; TCRdb's copy keeps in-frame clones and lacks some. The sample holds roughly 120,000 clones; approximately 70% are singletons and the top ten take under 1%. The sample consisted of peripheral blood. The source is a human donor with acute or convalescent COVID-19. The donor label of this sample is uncertain.

The chain is built from TRBV28 and TRBJ2-7; D is ambiguous. CDR1 is MDHEN, CDR2 SYDVKM, per germline. Trimming removed 1 base from V and 2 bases from J, with 6 bases in between. This CDR3 spans 13 amino acids. CDR3 protein: CASSLSRAYEQYF. In nucleotides, the CDR3 is TGTGCCAGCAGTTTATCCCGTGCCTACGAGCAGTACTTC.

The chain uses TRBV7-3 and TRBJ1-3, with 9 bases matching TRBD1. The ends lost 0 bases at V and 4 bases at J; junction bases unmatched: 7. The CDR3 consists of 17 residues. The germline gives CDR1 SGHTA, CDR2 FQGTGA. CDR3 DNA: TGTGCCAGCAGCTTAACGGGACAGGGATCGACAGGAAACACCATATATTTT. This gives the protein CASSLTGQGSTGNTIYF.

The chain links TRBV7-2 to TRBJ2-5; weak D call: TRBD2 (5 bases). This CDR3 contains 15 residues. V shed 1 base and J shed 3 bases, with 12 bases lying between them. Germline CDR1 reads SGHTA; CDR2 reads FQGNSA. CDR3 loop: CASSLDAGLEETQYF. The CDR3 DNA sequence: TGTGCCAGCAGCTTAGACGCGGGCCTTGAAGAGACCCAGTACTTC.

The chain joins TRBV6-1 to TRBJ2-3; 9 nucleotides agree with TRBD2. The CDR3 spans 18 residues. V dropped 2 bases and J dropped 9; count of bases not matched to a gene: 18. From germline, CDR1 is MNHNS and CDR2 SASEGT. The CDR3 is CASSERPLGSGGPQTQYF. The CDR3 bases are TGTGCCAGCAGTGAAAGGCCCCTAGGCAGCGGGGGGCCCCAAACGCAGTATTTT.

The rearrangement joins TRBV9 to TRBJ2-1; tentative D call: TRBD2 (5 bases). Germline V gene data show CDR1 as SGDLS and CDR2 as YYNGEE. V lost 0 bases to trimming and J lost 2 bases, with 12 bases between them. CDR3 length equals 16 residues. This CDR3 is CASSVVGDNTYNEQFF. The CDR3 DNA reads as TGTGCCAGCAGCGTAGTCGGGGATAACACCTACAATGAGCAGTTCTTC.

The chain carries TRBV20-1 and TRBJ2-3; 10 bases fit TRBD2. This CDR3 has 15 amino acids. Germline lookup yields CDR1 DFQATT and CDR2 SNEGSKA (reference sequence). The ends lost 3 bases at V and 1 base at J; junction bases unmatched: 4. In DNA form, the CDR3 reads TGCAGTGCTAGTCGTAGCGGGGGGCGCACAGATACGCAGTATTTT. Translating it yields CSASRSGGRTDTQYF.

V is TRBV9 and J is TRBJ2-1, with a possible D match to TRBD2 (6 bases). Trimming took off 3 bases at V and 0 bases at J, with 10 bases between the two ends. The CDR3 covers 15 residues. Per germline, CDR1 SGDLS and CDR2 YYNGEE. Here the CDR3 DNA reads TGTGCCAGCAGCGCCGGACTATACTCCTACAATGAGCAGTTCTTC. Its translation: CASSAGLYSYNEQFF.

The chain recombines TRBV18 with TRBJ1-1; D gene ambiguous. CDR1 is KGHSH, CDR2 LQKENI, per germline. CDR3 length equals 13 residues. The V end was cut by 2 bases, the J end by 8 bases, with 12 bases between. CDR3: CASSPVPRLEAFF. The CDR3 DNA reads as TGTGCCAGCTCACCAGTTCCGCGCCTAGAAGCTTTCTTT.

This chain connects TRBV9 to TRBJ1-2, with 8 bases aligning to TRBD1. Germline loops: CDR1 SGDLS, CDR2 YYNGEE. The ends lost 4 bases at V and 7 bases at J; junction bases unmatched: 12. The CDR3 runs 15 residues. The CDR3: CASSPGQGTASGYTF. CDR3 coding DNA: TGTGCCAGCAGCCCAGGACAGGGTACGGCGTCTGGCTACACCTTC.

The chain employs TRBV2 and TRBJ1-4; D is perhaps TRBD1 (5 bases). This CDR3 has 15 amino acids. The germline CDR1 and CDR2 sequences are SNHLY and FYNNEI. Trimming took off 1 base at V and 5 bases at J, with 11 bases between the two ends. The CDR3 sequence is CASSEGQGLNEKLFF. CDR3 in DNA: TGTGCCAGCAGTGAAGGGCAGGGTTTAAATGAAAAACTGTTTTTT. Based on the CDR3 plus reference TRBV2 and TRBJ1-4, the full variable domain is EPEVTQTPSHQVTQMGQEVILRCVPISNHLYFYWYRQILGQKVEFLVSFYNNEISEKSEIFDDQFSVERPDGSNFTLKIRSTKLEDSAMYFCASSEGQGLNEKLFFGSGTQLSVL.

This clone has a single count. The chain employs TRBV7-9 and TRBJ2-5; D is unresolved. The CDR3 spans 14 residues. CDR1 and CDR2 from the germline V gene are SEHNR and FQNEAQ (reference sequence). The ends were cut back, 1 base at V and 2 bases at J, with 8 bases in the middle. The CDR3 DNA reads TGTGCCAGCAGCTTAGTTGGCAGTCAAGAGACCCAGTACTTC. This gives the protein CASSLVGSQETQYF.

This chain connects TRBV3-1 (or the pseudogene TRBV3-2) to TRBJ2-2; 8 positions match TRBD1. CDR1 and CDR2 from the germline V gene are LGHDT and YNNKEL (reference sequence). V lost 4 bases and J lost 7; bases outside the gene matches: 5. The CDR3 runs to 14 residues. CDR3 DNA sequence: TGTGCCAGCAGCCGACAGGGGAGAGGCGGGGAGCTGTTTTTT. This encodes CASSRQGRGGELFF.

This chain joins TRBV10-3 and TRBJ2-7; 12 positions match TRBD2. Germline V gene lookup returns CDR1 ENHRY and CDR2 SYGVKD. The ends lost 4 bases at V and 1 base at J; junction bases unmatched: 5. The CDR3 has 16 residues. CDR3 nucleotides: TGTGCCATCAGTGGACTAGCGGGGGCCCCTTCCTACGAGCAGTACTTC. Amino acids: CAISGLAGAPSYEQYF.

Only a few counts were recorded for this clone. The chain joins TRBV2 to TRBJ1-4; D perhaps matches TRBD1 (5 bases). The CDR3 consists of 16 residues. The germline CDR1 and CDR2 sequences are SNHLY and FYNNEI. Trimming left V 5 bases short and J 6 bases short, with 19 bases between. CDR3 DNA sequence: TGTGCCAGCAGTATACCCGGGACTGAGGACCATGAAAAACTGTTTTTT. This sequence encodes CASSIPGTEDHEKLFF.

V gene TRBV19 combines with J gene TRBJ1-1; TRBD1 is a possible D gene (6 bases). The CDR3 runs to 16 residues. Trimming cost V 9 bases and J 4 bases, with 24 bases left between them. The germline V gene has CDR1 LNHDA and CDR2 SQIVND (reference sequence). The CDR3 reads CASKPFGGRFSTEAFF. CDR3 in DNA: TGTGCCAGCAAGCCCTTCGGGGGGCGATTCAGCACTGAAGCTTTCTTT.

J is TRBJ2-5 and V is TRBV2; D perhaps matches TRBD1 (6 bases). Germline V gene sequence: CDR1 SNHLY, CDR2 FYNNEI. The V and J ends lost 7 bases and 3 bases respectively, with 12 bases between them. This CDR3 contains 13 residues. The CDR3 DNA reads as TGTGCCAGCACAGGGACATCGAAAGAGACCCAGTACTTC. Protein sequence: CASTGTSKETQYF.

This chain connects TRBV19 to TRBJ1-1; TRBD1 is a possible D gene (6 bases). Germline lookup yields CDR1 LNHDA and CDR2 SQIVND (reference sequence). The CDR3 covers 13 residues. V lost 6 bases and J 0 bases, leaving 8 bases between the germline ends. The CDR3 nucleotides read TGTGCCAGTAGGGACAGCATGAACACTGAAGCTTTCTTT. It is translated as CASRDSMNTEAFF.